The entry below describes one T cell receptor beta chain. Its antigen is not known. Libraries were prepared by immunoSEQ multiplex PCR; TCRdb keeps only in-frame clonotypes and omits some of them. This sample has about 190,000 clones; roughly 93% occur once, and the top ten carry 0.99%. This sample is part of a study of T cell responses to AZD1222 COVID-19 vaccine. Study outcomes and limitations: Regions 160-218 and 743-854 held dominance among vaccine-associated CD4 TCRs, which spanned spike.

This CDR3 contains 14 residues. Per the germline V gene, CDR1 is SGDLS and CDR2 is YYNGEE. V lost 4 bases and J 6 bases, leaving 15 bases between the germline ends. Source: peripheral blood, taken on day 0 of AZD1222 vaccination. This receptor was obtained from an adult in good health. The genes are TRBV9 and TRBJ2-3; D not resolved. CDR3 DNA sequence: TGTGCCAGCAGCCTACGTTACGGTTCCGATACGCAGTATTTT. Translating gives CASSLRYGSDTQYF. The whole variable domain, remainder taken from reference TRBV9 and TRBJ2-3, is DSGVTQTPKHLITATGQRVTLRCSPRSGDLSVYWYQQSLDQGLQFLIQYYNGEERAKGNILERFSAQQFPDLHSELNLSSLELGDSALYFCASSLRYGSDTQYFGPGTRLTVL.